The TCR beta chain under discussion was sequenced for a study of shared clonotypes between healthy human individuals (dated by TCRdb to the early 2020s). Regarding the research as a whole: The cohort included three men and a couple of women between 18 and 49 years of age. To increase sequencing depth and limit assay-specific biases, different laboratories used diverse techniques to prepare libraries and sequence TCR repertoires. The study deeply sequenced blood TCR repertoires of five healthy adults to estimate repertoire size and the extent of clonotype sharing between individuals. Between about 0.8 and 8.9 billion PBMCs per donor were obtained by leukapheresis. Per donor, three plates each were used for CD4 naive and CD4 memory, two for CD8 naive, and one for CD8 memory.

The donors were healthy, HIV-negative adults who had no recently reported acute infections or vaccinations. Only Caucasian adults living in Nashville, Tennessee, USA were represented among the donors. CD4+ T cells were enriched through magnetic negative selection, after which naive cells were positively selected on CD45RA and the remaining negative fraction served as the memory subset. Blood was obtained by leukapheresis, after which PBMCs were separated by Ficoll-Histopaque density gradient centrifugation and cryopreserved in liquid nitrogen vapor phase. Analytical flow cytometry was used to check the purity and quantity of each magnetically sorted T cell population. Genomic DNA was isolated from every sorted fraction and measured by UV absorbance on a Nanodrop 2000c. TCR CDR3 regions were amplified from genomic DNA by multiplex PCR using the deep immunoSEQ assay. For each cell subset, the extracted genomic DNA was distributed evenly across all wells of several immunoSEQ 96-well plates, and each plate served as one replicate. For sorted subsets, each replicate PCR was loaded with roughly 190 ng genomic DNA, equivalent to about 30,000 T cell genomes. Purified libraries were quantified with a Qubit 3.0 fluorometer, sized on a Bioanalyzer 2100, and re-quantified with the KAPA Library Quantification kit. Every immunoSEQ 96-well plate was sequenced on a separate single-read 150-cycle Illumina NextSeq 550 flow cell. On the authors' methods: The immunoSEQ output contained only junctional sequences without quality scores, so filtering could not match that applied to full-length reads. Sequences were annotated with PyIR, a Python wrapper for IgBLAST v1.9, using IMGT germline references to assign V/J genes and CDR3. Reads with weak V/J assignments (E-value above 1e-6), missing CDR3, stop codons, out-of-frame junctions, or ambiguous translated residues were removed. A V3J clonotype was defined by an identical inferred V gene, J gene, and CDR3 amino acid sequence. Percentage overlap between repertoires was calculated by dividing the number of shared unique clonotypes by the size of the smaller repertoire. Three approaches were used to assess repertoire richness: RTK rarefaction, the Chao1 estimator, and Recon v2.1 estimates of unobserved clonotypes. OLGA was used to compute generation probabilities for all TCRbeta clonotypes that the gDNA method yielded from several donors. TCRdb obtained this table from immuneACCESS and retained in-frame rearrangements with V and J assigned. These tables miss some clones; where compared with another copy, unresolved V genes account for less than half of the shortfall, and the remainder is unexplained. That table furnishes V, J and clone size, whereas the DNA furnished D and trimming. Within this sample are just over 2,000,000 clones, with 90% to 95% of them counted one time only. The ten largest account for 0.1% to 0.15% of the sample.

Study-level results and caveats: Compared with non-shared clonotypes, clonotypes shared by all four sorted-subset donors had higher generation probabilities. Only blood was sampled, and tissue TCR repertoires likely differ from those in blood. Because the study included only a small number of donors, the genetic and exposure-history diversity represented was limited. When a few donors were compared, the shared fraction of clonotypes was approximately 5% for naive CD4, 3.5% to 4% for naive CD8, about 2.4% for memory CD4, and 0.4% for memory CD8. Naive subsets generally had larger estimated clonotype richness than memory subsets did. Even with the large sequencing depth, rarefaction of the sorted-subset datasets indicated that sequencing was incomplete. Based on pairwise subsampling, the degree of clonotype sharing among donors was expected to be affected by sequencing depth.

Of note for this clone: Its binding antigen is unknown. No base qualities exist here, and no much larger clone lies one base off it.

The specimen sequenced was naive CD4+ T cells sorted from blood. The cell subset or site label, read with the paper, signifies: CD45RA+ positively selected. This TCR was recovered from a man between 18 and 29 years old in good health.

The DNA is TGTGCCAGCAGCTTAAGGGACGGGCACTACGAGCAGTACTTC. Translated, it reads CASSLRDGHYEQYF. The chain was built from TRBV7-8 and TRBJ2-7; the D gene is perhaps TRBD1 or TRBD2, as each covers 5 bases. Cut back by 2 bases and 3 bases, the V and J ends lie 11 bases apart. Measured from the cysteine to the phenylalanine, the CDR3 is 14 residues long. Here the CDR3 DNA is all that survives: 42 bases in frame from base 1. CDR1 is given as SGHVS and CDR2 as FQNEAQ, both from the germline V gene.